One sample yielded the 13 T cell receptor beta chains listed below, sequenced in a study of OX40 agonist ivuxolimab in advanced cancers. Profiled with immunoSEQ multiplex PCR; TCRdb holds only in-frame clones, not every one. Among 12,000 or so clones, roughly 81% were seen once, and the ten largest hold 11% to 15%. The sequencing here drew on CD4+ or CD8+ T cells sorted from blood, taken in a trial of the OX40 agonist ivuxolimab. The receptors here all came from an adult with an advanced solid tumor such as melanoma, head and neck, liver or kidney cancer.

This clone is classed as large (0.1 to 1%). J is TRBJ1-2 and V is TRBV28, with D unclear. Germline assignment: CDR1 MDHEN and CDR2 SYDVKM. This CDR3 contains 15 residues. V dropped 5 bases and J dropped 4 bases, with 17 bases sitting between them. CDR3 loop: CASSPQRNKVYGYTF. The CDR3, as DNA: TGTGCCAGCAGTCCACAGCGGAATAAAGTCTATGGCTACACCTTC.

V and J are TRBV4-3 and TRBJ1-6, with no clear D. Trimming took 0 bases from V and 10 from J, leaving 16 bases between them. The CDR3 is 16 residues long. Germline lookup yields CDR1 LGHNA and CDR2 YSLEER. DNA for the CDR3: TGCGCCAGCAGCCAAGATGCCAGCGACCGACACTCACCCCTCCACTTT. Its translation is CASSQDASDRHSPLHF.

The chain is built from TRBV18 and TRBJ2-2, with no clear D. The CDR3 is 15 residues long. Looked up from germline, CDR1 is KGHSH and CDR2 is LQKENI. Trimming pared 0 bases from V and 6 bases from J, leaving 11 bases between. The CDR3 bases are TGTGCCAGCTCACCACCTTATACCAGTGCCGGGGAGCTGTTTTTT. Amino acids: CASSPPYTSAGELFF.

This CDR3 is CATSRGLDTQYF. The CDR3 nucleotides are TGTGCCACCAGCAGAGGACTAGATACGCAGTATTTT. The V and J genes are TRBV15 and TRBJ2-3, with D hard to call. The V end lost 1 base, the J end lost 5 bases, and 4 bases lay between the germline ends. Germline V lookup: CDR1 LNHNV, CDR2 YYDKDF (reference sequence). The CDR3 has 12 residues.

The rearrangement joins TRBV4-2 to TRBJ2-7; D possibly corresponds to TRBD1 (6 bases). CDR1 and CDR2 from the germline V gene are LGHNA and YNFKEQ. Trimming removed 1 base at V and 1 base at J, with 14 bases between. This CDR3 has 16 amino acids. CDR3 DNA sequence: TGTGCCAGCAGCCAAGGGGTGGACAGCGGATCCTACGAGCAGTACTTC. This sequence encodes CASSQGVDSGSYEQYF.

This clone has a handful of counts. Its ends do not fully match the called genes, so a read error is possible. The sample carries other DNA sequences with the same CDR3. The V gene is TRBV7-6, the J gene TRBJ2-7, with unresolved D. The CDR3 length is 10 residues. CDR1 SGHVS and CDR2 FNYEAQ come from the germline V gene. CDR3 region: CASSSYEQYF. The CDR3 region has the DNA TGTGCCAGTAGCTCCTACGAGCAGTACTTC.

The chain recombines TRBV6-6 with TRBJ1-1; D is possibly TRBD1 (5 bases). Looked up from germline, CDR1 is MNHNY and CDR2 is SVGAGI (reference sequence). The ends were cut back, 5 bases at V and 8 bases at J, with 12 bases in the middle. CDR3 length equals 12 residues. Here the CDR3 DNA reads TGTGCCAGCAGTCCCCCGGGGGTGGAAGCTTTCTTT. Amino acid sequence: CASSPPGVEAFF.

The chain employs TRBV4-1 and TRBJ1-1; the match to TRBD1 covers 7 bases. The V and J ends lost 4 bases and 6 bases, in that order; junction bases with no gene match: 8. The CDR3 has 14 amino acids. From germline, CDR1 is MGHRA and CDR2 YSYEKL. CDR3: CASSLTGVGAEAFF. For the CDR3, the DNA is TGCGCCAGCAGCCTAACAGGGGTCGGGGCTGAAGCTTTCTTT.

V usage is TRBV6-6 and J usage is TRBJ2-2; 9 bases line up with TRBD1. V was clipped by 4 bases and J by 4 bases; unmatched bases: 4. CDR1 is MNHNY and CDR2 is SVGAGI in the germline V gene (reference sequence). The CDR3 is made up of 15 amino acids. CDR3: CASSLGQGGTGELFF. CDR3 nucleotides: TGTGCCAGCAGTTTGGGACAGGGCGGCACCGGGGAGCTGTTTTTT.

About this clone: The sample contains more than one DNA sequence encoding this CDR3. The chain recombines TRBV7-2 with TRBJ2-7; 9 nucleotides agree with TRBD2. Trimming cost V 1 base and J 5 bases; bases outside gene matches: 3. CDR3 length: 14 amino acids. Per germline, CDR1 SGHTA and CDR2 FQGNSA. DNA of the CDR3: TGTGCCAGCAGCTTAGTTAGCGGGAGCGACGAGCAGTACTTC. It specifies CASSLVSGSDEQYF.

The rearrangement links TRBV4-1 to TRBJ2-1; 8 bases fit TRBD2. V gave up 2 bases and J gave up 0 bases; unmatched junction bases: 0. CDR3 length equals 15 residues. Germline CDR1 reads MGHRA; CDR2 reads YSYEKL. The CDR3 loop is CASSQSGSSYNEQFF. The CDR3 coding sequence is TGCGCCAGCAGCCAAAGCGGGAGCTCCTACAATGAGCAGTTCTTC.

The chain couples TRBV19 to TRBJ2-7, with 9 bases fitting TRBD2. The CDR3 contains 15 residues. V was clipped by 3 bases and J by 5 bases; unmatched bases: 8. Germline CDR1 and CDR2: LNHDA and SQIVND (reference sequence). The CDR3 DNA follows: TGTGCCAGTAGTATCTGGCTAGCGGGATTCGACGAGCAGTACTTC. It yields the protein CASSIWLAGFDEQYF.

V and J are TRBV7-2 and TRBJ1-2, with a possible D match to TRBD1 (5 bases). The V gene's germline CDR1 is SGHTA and CDR2 FQGNSA. This CDR3 has 16 residues. V lost 1 base and J 8 bases, leaving 20 bases between the germline ends. CDR3 nucleotides: TGTGCCAGCAGCTTAGGGCCGACAGTCCCGGGAGGAGGCTACACCTTC. It is translated as CASSLGPTVPGGGYTF.